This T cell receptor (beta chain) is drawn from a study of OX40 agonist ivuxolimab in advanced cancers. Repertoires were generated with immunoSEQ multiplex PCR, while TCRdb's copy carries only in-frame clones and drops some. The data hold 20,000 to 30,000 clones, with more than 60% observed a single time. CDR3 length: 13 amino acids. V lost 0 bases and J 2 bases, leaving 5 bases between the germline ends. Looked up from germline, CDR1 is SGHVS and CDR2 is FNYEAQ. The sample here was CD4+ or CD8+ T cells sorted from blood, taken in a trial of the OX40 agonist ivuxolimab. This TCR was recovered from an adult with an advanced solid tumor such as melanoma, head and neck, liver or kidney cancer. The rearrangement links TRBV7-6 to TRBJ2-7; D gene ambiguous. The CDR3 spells CASSLAQPYEQYF. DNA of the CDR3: TGTGCCAGCAGCTTAGCCCAACCCTACGAGCAGTACTTC.